Sequencing of this T cell receptor (beta chain) was carried out in a study of blood T cell repertoires in COVID-19. Study in general: Samples of COVID-19 (acute and convalescent) were obtained from the United States, Italy and Spain.

This clone appeared a few times. Germline lookup yields CDR1 MGHDK and CDR2 SYGVNS. With 4 bases clipped from V and 0 bases from J, the junction kept 7 bases outside the gene matches. The CDR3 totals 16 residues. Assay used: immunoSEQ multiplex PCR; TCRdb lists only in-frame clones, some missing. The sample contains 650,000 to 800,000 clones, 70% to 90% of which appear only once. The TCR comes from a woman aged 18-29 years with acute or convalescent COVID-19. V usage is TRBV25-1 and J usage is TRBJ1-1, with 8 bases aligning to TRBD1. The sequenced material came from peripheral blood. CDR3 sequence: CASSAPGGAVNTEAFF. Here the CDR3 DNA reads TGTGCCAGCAGTGCCCCAGGGGGCGCGGTGAACACTGAAGCTTTCTTT.